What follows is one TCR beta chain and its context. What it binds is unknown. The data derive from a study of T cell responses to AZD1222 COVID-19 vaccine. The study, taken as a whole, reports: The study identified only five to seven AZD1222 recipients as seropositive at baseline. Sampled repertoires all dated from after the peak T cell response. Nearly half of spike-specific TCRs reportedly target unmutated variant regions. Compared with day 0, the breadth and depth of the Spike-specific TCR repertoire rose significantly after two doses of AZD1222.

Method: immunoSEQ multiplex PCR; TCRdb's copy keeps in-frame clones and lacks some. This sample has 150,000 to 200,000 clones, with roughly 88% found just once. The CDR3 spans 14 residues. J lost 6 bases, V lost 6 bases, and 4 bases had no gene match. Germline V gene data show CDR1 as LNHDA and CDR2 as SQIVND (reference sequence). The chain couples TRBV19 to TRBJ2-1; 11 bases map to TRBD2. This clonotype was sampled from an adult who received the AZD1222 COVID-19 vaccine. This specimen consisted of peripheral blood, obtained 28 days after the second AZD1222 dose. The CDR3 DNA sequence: TGTGCCAGTAGACCTACTAGCGGGAGCAATGAGCAGTTCTTC. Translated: CASRPTSGSNEQFF. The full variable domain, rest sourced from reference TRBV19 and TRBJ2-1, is DGGITQSPKYLFRKEGQNVTLSCEQNLNHDAMYWYRQDPGQGLRLIYYSQIVNDFQKGDIAEGYSVSREKKESFPLTVTSAQKNPTAFYLCASRPTSGSNEQFFGPGTRLTVL.